This T cell receptor (beta chain) was recorded in a study of identical twins. This clonotype was seen repeatedly, ten times or more. TCRdb used MiXCR to reprocess the 5' RACE reads, holding one entry per CDR3 protein. The sample contains more than 650,000 distinct CDR3 sequences, 5.5% to 6.5% of which appear only once. J gave up 1 base and V 5 bases, and 4 bases lay outside the gene matches. CDR3 length: 14 amino acids. Germline values: CDR1 WSHSY, CDR2 SAAADI. The sequenced sample was naive T cells sorted from blood. The chain couples TRBV10-2 to TRBJ1-1; the match to TRBD1 covers 7 bases. This receptor was identified in a man aged 18 to 35 in good health. The CDR3 DNA follows: TGCGCCAGCAGTCCAGGGGGTAAGAACACTGAAGCTTTCTTT. Protein sequence: CASSPGGKNTEAFF.